This passage covers 3 T cell receptor beta chains from one sample sequenced in a study of T-cell reconstitution after alpha-beta-depleted transplantation in children. Preparation of the TCRbeta library used unique molecular identifiers. TCRdb fed the PCR reads into MiXCR, producing one record per CDR3 protein. The sample includes some 290,000 distinct CDR3 sequences, approximately 9.8% of them seen just once. The material was PBMCs from the stem cell graft donor, obtained from the stem cell graft. The receptors come from a human donor who donated a stem cell graft to a child with SCID.

The chain carries TRBV18 and TRBJ1-1; a weak D match, TRBD1 (5 bases). The CDR3 covers 15 residues. V shed 5 bases and J shed 10 bases, with 23 bases lying between them. Germline CDR1 KGHSH, CDR2 LQKENI. CDR3 bases: TGTGCCAGCTCAGCCGCGAACAGTGGACCAAGGGGAGCTTTCTTT. Translated: CASSAANSGPRGAFF. The full variable domain, in which reference TRBV18 and TRBJ1-1 provide the parts outside the CDR3, is NAGVMQNPRHLVRRRGQEARLRCSPMKGHSHVYWYRQLPEEGLKFMVYLQKENIIDESGMPKERFSAEFPKEGPSILRIQQVVRGDSAAYFCASSAANSGPRGAFFGQGTRLTVV.

This clonotype was detected ten times or more. J is TRBJ1-5 and V is TRBV12-3 or TRBV12-4; D is perhaps TRBD1 (6 bases). V shed 10 bases and J shed 6 bases, with 16 bases lying between them. This CDR3 is built from 13 residues. CDR3 amino acids: CATNGGSGQPQHF. The CDR3 DNA sequence: TGTGCCACTAACGGGGGCAGTGGTCAGCCCCAGCATTTT.

This clonotype occurred a few times. CDR3 region: CASSLDEQPQHF. DNA of the CDR3: TGTGCCAGCAGCTTGGATGAGCAGCCCCAGCATTTT. The chain employs TRBV5-4 and TRBJ1-5; D remains unclear. The CDR3 is made up of 12 amino acids. The ends were cut back, 0 bases at V and 7 bases at J, with 5 bases in the middle. CDR1 SGHNT and CDR2 YYREEE come from the germline V gene (reference sequence).